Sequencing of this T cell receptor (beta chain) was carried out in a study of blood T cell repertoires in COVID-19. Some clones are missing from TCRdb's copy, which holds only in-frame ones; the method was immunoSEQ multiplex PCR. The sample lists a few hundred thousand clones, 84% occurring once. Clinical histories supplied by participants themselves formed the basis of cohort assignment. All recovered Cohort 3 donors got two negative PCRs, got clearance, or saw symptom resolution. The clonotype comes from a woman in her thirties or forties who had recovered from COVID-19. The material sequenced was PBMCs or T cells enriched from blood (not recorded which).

The CDR3 region is CASRNRGMNTEAFF. DNA of the CDR3: TGTGCCAGCAGGAACAGGGGTATGAACACTGAAGCTTTCTTT. The rearrangement links TRBV28 to TRBJ1-1; 7 bases agree with TRBD1. CDR1 and CDR2 (germline): MDHEN, SYDVKM. Trimming took 6 bases from V and 0 from J; bases not matched to a gene: 4. The CDR3 sequence is 14 residues long.